This passage covers 3 T cell receptor beta chains from one sample sequenced in a study of shared clonotypes between healthy human individuals. The data were produced by immunoSEQ multiplex PCR, yet TCRdb's version contains in-frame clones alone and is incomplete. The sample records hundreds of thousands of clones, approximately 95% being singletons. Selected positively for CCR7 and CD45RO-negative, naive CD8 cells excluded terminally differentiated effector memory CD45RA+ cells. The specimen sequenced was naive CD8+ T cells sorted from blood. These receptors were obtained from a woman aged 25 to 45 in good health.

V usage is TRBV5-4 and J usage is TRBJ2-7; D gene ambiguous. Between the trimmed V and J ends, which lost 0 bases and 4 bases, there was a span of 8 bases. From germline, CDR1 is SGHNT and CDR2 YYREEE (reference sequence). The length of the CDR3 is 13 residues. The CDR3 protein is CASSLDTTYEQYF. CDR3 in DNA: TGTGCCAGCAGCTTGGATACAACTTACGAGCAGTACTTC.

CDR3 sequence reads: CASSHLAGNQPQHF. In DNA, the CDR3 is TGCGCCAGCAGCCATCTGGCGGGTAATCAGCCCCAGCATTTT. V is TRBV4-1 and J is TRBJ1-5, with no clear D. V lost 3 bases and J 4 bases, leaving 10 bases between the germline ends. The CDR3 sequence is 14 residues long. The germline V gene has CDR1 MGHRA and CDR2 YSYEKL.

This sequence joins TRBV10-1 and TRBJ2-7, with 7 bases lining up with TRBD2. CDR1 and CDR2 from the germline V gene are WNHNN and SYGVQD (reference sequence). CDR3 size: 13 residues. J gave up 3 bases and V 5 bases, and 4 bases lay outside the gene matches. The CDR3 bases are TGCGCCAGCAGTCCTAGCGGAAACTACGAGCAGTACTTC. This codes for CASSPSGNYEQYF.